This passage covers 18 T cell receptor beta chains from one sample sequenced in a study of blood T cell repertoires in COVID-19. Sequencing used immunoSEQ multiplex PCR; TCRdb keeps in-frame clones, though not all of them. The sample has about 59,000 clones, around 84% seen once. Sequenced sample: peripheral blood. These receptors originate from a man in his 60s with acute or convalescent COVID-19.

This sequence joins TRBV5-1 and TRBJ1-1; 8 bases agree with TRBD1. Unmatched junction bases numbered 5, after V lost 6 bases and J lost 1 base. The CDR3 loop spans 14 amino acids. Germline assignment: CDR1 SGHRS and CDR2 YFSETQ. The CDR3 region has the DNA TGCGCCAGCATAGGGGGGACAGGGAACACTGAAGCTTTCTTT. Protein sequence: CASIGGTGNTEAFF.

Here the CDR3 reads CSASGTTGTGTYGYTF. DNA for the CDR3: TGCAGTGCTAGTGGGACAACCGGGACAGGCACCTATGGCTACACCTTC. The chain links TRBV20-1 to TRBJ1-2; 8 bases match TRBD1. The CDR3 is 16 amino acids. Germline CDR1 and CDR2: DFQATT and SNEGSKA (reference sequence). V lost 3 bases to trimming and J lost 4 bases; unmatched junction nucleotides: 13.

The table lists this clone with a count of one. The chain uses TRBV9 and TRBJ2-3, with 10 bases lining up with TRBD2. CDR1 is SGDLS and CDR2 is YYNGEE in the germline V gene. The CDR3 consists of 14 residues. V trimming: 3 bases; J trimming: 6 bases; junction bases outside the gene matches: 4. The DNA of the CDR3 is TGTGCCAGCAGCGCTAGCGGGGGCGGTGATACGCAGTATTTT. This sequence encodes CASSASGGGDTQYF.

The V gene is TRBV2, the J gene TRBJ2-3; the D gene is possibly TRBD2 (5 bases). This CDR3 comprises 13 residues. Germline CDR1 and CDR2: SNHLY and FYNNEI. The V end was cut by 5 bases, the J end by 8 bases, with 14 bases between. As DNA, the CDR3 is TGTGCCAGCAGTATCCCTAGTCGGGGTACGCAGTATTTT. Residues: CASSIPSRGTQYF.

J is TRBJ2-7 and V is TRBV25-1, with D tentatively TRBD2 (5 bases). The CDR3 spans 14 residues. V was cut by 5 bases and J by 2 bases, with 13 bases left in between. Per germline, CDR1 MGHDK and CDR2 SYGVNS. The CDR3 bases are TGTGCCAGCAGTATCCGGACTTCCCCCTACGAGCAGTACTTC. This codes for CASSIRTSPYEQYF.

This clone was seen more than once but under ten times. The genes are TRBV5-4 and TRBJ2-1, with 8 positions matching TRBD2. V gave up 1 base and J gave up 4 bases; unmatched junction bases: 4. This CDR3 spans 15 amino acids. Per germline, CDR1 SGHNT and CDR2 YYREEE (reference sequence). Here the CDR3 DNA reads TGTGCCAGCAGCTTGAACGGGGGGGGTTACAATGAGCAGTTCTTC. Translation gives CASSLNGGGYNEQFF.

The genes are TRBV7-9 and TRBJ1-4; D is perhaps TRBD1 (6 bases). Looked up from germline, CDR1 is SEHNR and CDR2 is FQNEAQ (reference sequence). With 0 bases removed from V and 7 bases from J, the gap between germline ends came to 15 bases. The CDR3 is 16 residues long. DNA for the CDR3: TGTGCCAGCAGCTTAGCCGAGTCAGGGGTGGGTGAAAAACTGTTTTTT. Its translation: CASSLAESGVGEKLFF.

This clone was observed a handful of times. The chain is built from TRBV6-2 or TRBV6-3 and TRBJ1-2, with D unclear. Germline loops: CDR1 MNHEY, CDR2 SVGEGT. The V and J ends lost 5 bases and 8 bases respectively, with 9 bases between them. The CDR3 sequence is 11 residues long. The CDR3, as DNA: TGTGCCAGCAGTGGAGGACTGGGCTACACCTTC. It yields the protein CASSGGLGYTF.

CDR3 protein: CASSPQGQGGGETQYF. CDR3 in DNA: TGTGCCAGCAGCCCCCAAGGACAGGGCGGGGGCGAGACCCAGTACTTC. The chain uses TRBV7-9 and TRBJ2-5; a possible D gene is TRBD1 (8 bases). The CDR3 is 16 amino acids. Germline assignment: CDR1 SEHNR and CDR2 FQNEAQ (reference sequence). The V and J ends lost 5 bases and 5 bases respectively, with 21 bases between them.

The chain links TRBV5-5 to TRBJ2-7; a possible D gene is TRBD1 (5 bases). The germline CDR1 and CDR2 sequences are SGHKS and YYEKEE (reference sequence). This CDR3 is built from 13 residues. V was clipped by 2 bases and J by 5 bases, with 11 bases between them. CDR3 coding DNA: TGTGCCAGCAGCTTTCTGACAGTCGACGAGCAGTACTTC. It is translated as CASSFLTVDEQYF.

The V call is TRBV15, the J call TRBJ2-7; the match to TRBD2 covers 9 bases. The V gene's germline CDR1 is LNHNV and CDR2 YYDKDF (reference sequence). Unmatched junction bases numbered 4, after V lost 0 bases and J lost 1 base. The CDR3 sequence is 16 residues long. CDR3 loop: CATSRDGSGGSYEQYF. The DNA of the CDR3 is TGTGCCACCAGCAGAGATGGTAGCGGGGGATCCTACGAGCAGTACTTC.

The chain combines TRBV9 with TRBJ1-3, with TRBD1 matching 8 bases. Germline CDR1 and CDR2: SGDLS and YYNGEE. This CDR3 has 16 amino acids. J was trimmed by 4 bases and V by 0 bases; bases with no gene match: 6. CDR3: CASSVAGRGQGNTIYF. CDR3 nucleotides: TGTGCCAGCAGCGTAGCTGGCAGGGGGCAAGGAAACACCATATATTTT. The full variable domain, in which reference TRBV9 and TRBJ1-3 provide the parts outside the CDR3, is DSGVTQTPKHLITATGQRVTLRCSPRSGDLSVYWYQQSLDQGLQFLIQYYNGEERAKGNILERFSAQQFPDLHSELNLSSLELGDSALYFCASSVAGRGQGNTIYFGEGSWLTVV.

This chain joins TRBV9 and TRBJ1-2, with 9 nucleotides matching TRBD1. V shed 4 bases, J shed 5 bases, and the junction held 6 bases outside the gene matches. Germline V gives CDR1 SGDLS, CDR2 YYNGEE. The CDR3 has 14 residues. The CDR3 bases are TGTGCCAGCAGCATTAAGGGACAGGGATATGGCTACACCTTC. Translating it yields CASSIKGQGYGYTF.

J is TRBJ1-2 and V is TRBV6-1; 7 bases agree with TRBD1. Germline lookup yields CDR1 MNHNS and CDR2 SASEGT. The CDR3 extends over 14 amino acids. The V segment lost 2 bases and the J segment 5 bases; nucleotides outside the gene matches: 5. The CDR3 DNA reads TGTGCCAGCAGTGAATCCAGGGGGGATTATGGCTACACCTTC. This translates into CASSESRGDYGYTF.

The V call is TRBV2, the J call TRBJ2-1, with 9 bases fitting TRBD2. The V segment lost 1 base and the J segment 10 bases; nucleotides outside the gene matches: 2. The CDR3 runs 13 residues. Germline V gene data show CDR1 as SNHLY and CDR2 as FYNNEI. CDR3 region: CASSEDLAGEQFF. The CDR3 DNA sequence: TGTGCCAGCAGTGAAGACCTAGCGGGAGAGCAGTTCTTC.

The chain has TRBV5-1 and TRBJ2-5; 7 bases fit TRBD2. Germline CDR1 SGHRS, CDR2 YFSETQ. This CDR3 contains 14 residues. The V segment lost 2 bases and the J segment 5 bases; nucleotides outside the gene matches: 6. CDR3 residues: CASSFYDGGETQYF. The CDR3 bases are TGCGCCAGCAGCTTTTACGACGGGGGGGAGACCCAGTACTTC.

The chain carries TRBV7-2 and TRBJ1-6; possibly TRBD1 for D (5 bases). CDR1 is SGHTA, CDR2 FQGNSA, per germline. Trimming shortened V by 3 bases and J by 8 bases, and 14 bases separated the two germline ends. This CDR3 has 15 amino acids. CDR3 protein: CASSLAGPSDSPLHF. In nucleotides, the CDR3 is TGTGCCAGCAGCTTGGCGGGACCGTCTGATTCACCCCTCCACTTT.

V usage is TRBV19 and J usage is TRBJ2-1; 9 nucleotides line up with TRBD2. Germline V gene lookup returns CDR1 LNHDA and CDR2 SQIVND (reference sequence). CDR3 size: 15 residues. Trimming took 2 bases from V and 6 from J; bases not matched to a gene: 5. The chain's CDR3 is CASSINSGGPNEQFF. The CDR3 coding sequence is TGTGCCAGTAGTATAAATAGCGGGGGCCCCAATGAGCAGTTCTTC.